This T cell receptor beta chain was obtained from a study of T cells in Graves' hyperthyroidism and ophthalmopathy. Germline lookup yields CDR1 SGHNT and CDR2 YYREEE (reference sequence). V shed 4 bases and J shed 7 bases, with 9 bases lying between them. This CDR3 spans 12 amino acids. Researchers amplified the TCR beta CDR3 regions from RNA transcripts. The HTBI set primed first-round TCR CDR3 RT-PCR. TCRdb passed the multiplex PCR reads through MiXCR, listing each CDR3 protein once. The sample consists of roughly 600,000 distinct CDR3 sequences, 14% of them appearing once. This clonotype was counted between two and nine times. Duration under 3 months, a NOSPECS grade of at least 4, and a Clinical Activity Score of at least 3 characterized the ophthalmopathy patients. Lactation, pregnancy, other autoimmune disease or uncontrolled infection led to exclusion of patients. Together with thyroid ultrasound, orbital computed tomography, serum thyroxine and TRAb, clinical symptoms were used for diagnoses.

The clonotype originates from a woman aged 45-65 years with Graves' ophthalmopathy. The specimen was blood. This rearrangement joins TRBV5-4 to TRBJ2-1; D unclear. The CDR3 is CASSPLENEQFF. CDR3 DNA sequence: TGTGCCAGCAGCCCATTAGAAAATGAGCAGTTCTTC.